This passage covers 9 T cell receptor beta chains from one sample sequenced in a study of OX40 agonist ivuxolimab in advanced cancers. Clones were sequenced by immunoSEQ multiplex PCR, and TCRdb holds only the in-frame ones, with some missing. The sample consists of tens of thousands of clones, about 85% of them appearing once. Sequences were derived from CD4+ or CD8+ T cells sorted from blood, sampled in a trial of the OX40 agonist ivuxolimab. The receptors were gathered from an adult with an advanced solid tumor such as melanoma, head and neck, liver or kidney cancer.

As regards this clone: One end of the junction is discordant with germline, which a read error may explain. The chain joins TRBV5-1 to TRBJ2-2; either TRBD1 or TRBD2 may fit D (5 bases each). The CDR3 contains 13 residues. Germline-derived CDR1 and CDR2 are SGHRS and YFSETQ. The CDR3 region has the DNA TGCGCCAGCAGCTTGGAGAGGGGTGGGGCGCTGTTTTTT. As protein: CASSLERGGALFF.

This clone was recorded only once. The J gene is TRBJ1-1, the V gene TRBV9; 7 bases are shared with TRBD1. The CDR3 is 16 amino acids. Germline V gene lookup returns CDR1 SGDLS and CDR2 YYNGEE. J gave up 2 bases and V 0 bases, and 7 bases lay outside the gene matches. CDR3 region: CASSVGGTAVNTEAFF. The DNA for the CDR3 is TGTGCCAGCAGCGTAGGGGGGACAGCAGTTAACACTGAAGCTTTCTTT.

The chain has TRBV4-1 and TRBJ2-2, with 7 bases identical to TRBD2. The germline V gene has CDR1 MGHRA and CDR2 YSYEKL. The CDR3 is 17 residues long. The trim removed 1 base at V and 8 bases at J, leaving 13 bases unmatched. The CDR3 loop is CASSQGPPGGGGGELFF. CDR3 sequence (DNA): TGCGCCAGCAGCCAAGGTCCCCCGGGAGGAGGTGGGGGGGAGCTGTTTTTT.

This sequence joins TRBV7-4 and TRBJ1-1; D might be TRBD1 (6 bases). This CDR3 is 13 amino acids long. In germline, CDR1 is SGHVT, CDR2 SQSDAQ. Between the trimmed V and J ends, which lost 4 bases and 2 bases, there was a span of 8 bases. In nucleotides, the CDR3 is TGTGCCAGCAGCTCGGACAGTAACACTGAAGCTTTCTTT. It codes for CASSSDSNTEAFF.

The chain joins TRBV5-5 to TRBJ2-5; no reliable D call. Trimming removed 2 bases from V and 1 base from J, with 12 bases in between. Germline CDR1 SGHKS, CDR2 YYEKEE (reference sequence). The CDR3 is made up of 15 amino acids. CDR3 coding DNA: TGTGCCAGCAGCTTCCTCACGGTCAGCCAAGAGACCCAGTACTTC. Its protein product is CASSFLTVSQETQYF.

CDR3 region: CASSRPTAGETQYF. The CDR3 DNA is TGTGCCAGCAGTCGGCCGACGGCGGGGGAGACCCAGTACTTC. The V call is TRBV6-5, the J call TRBJ2-5; perhaps TRBD2 as D (6 bases). The CDR3 has 14 amino acids. Trimming removed 5 bases at V and 5 bases at J, with 15 bases between. CDR1 and CDR2 (germline): MNHEY, SVGAGI.

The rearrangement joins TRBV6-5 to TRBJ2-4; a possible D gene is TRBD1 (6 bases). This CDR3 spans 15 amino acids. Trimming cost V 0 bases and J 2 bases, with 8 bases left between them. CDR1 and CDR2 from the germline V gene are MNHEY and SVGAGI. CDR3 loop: CASSYSQGTKNIQYF. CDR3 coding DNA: TGTGCCAGCAGTTACTCGCAGGGGACCAAAAACATTCAGTACTTC.

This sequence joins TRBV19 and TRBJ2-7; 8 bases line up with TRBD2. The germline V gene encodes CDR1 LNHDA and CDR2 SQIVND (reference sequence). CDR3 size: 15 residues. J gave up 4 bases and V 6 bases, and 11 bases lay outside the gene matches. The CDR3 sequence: CASSLWSGSGYEQYF. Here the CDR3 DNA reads TGTGCCAGTAGCCTCTGGAGCGGGAGTGGGTACGAGCAGTACTTC.

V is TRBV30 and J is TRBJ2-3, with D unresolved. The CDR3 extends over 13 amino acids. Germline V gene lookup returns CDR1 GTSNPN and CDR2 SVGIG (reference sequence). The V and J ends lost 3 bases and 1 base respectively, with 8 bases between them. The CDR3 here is CAWSWRRTDTQYF. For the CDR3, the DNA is TGTGCCTGGAGCTGGCGCCGCACAGATACGCAGTATTTT.